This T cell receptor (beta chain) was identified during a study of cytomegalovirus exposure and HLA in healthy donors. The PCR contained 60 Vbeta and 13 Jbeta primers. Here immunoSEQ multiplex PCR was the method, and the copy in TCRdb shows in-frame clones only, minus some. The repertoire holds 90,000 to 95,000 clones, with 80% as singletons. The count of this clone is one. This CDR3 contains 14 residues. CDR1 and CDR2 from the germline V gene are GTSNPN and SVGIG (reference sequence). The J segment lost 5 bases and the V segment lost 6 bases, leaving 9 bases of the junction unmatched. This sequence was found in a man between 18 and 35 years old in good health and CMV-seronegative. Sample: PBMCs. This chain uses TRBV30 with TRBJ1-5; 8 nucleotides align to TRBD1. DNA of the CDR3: TGTGCCTGTCAAGAGGGGACAGGAGATCAGCCCCAGCATTTT. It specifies CACQEGTGDQPQHF.